The 23 T cell receptor beta chains listed next were all sequenced from one sample in a study of blood T cell repertoires in COVID-19. Assay used: immunoSEQ multiplex PCR; TCRdb lists only in-frame clones, some missing. The data contain 100,000 to 150,000 clones, 60% to 80% of them singletons. The specimen was peripheral blood. The receptors originated from a man aged 60 to 75 with acute or convalescent COVID-19.

The V gene is TRBV3-1 (or the pseudogene TRBV3-2), the J gene TRBJ2-5; D is possibly TRBD1 (6 bases). The V gene's germline CDR1 is LGHDT and CDR2 YNNKEL (reference sequence). The CDR3 is made up of 15 amino acids. V lost 1 base to trimming and J lost 5 bases, with 14 bases between them. The CDR3 DNA reads TGTGCCAGCAGCCAAGTCAGGGGAACGTGGGAGACCCAGTACTTC. This translates into CASSQVRGTWETQYF.

This clone was seen repeatedly, ten times or more. This chain joins TRBV11-2 and TRBJ2-7, with D hard to call. From germline, CDR1 is SGHAT and CDR2 FQNNGV. The V gene lost 0 bases and the J gene lost 3 bases, with 6 bases spanning the gap. CDR3 length equals 13 residues. The CDR3 DNA reads TGTGCCAGCAGCTTAGACAGTGTCTACGAGCAGTACTTC. Its translation: CASSLDSVYEQYF.

The chain recombines TRBV6-5 with TRBJ2-3; D gene ambiguous. Trimming took 10 bases from V and 8 from J, leaving 19 bases between them. The length of the CDR3 is 13 residues. Germline V gene sequence: CDR1 MNHEY, CDR2 SVGAGI. CDR3 in amino acids: CATFPPIGATQYF. The CDR3 nucleotides read TGTGCCACCTTTCCCCCAATCGGAGCTACGCAGTATTTT.

The chain has TRBV5-1 and TRBJ2-5, with D perhaps TRBD2 (6 bases). The germline V and J ends were trimmed by 3 bases and 2 bases, with 11 bases remaining between them. Germline CDR1 reads SGHRS; CDR2 reads YFSETQ. CDR3 length: 14 residues. The DNA of the CDR3 is TGCGCCAGCAGCTCGACGGAGGGACAAGAGACCCAGTACTTC. Its protein is CASSSTEGQETQYF.

This chain connects TRBV6-5 to TRBJ1-2; 8 bases agree with TRBD1. Germline V gene lookup returns CDR1 MNHEY and CDR2 SVGAGI. This CDR3 region has 15 residues. With V trimmed by 5 bases and J by 0 bases, 5 bases remained unmatched. The CDR3 protein is CASSPGTGTNYGYTF. The CDR3 DNA reads as TGTGCCAGCAGTCCGGGGACAGGCACTAACTATGGCTACACCTTC.

This clone was detected only once. The CDR3 nucleotides are TGTGCCAGCAGCGAACAACAAGAGACCCAGTACTTC. This sequence encodes CASSEQQETQYF. The chain uses TRBV11-2 and TRBJ2-5; no reliable D call. From germline, CDR1 is SGHAT and CDR2 FQNNGV. V dropped 5 bases and J dropped 2 bases, with 6 bases sitting between them. This CDR3 region has 12 residues.

In this sample, this clone turned up a few times. The rearrangement links TRBV24-1 to TRBJ1-1; TRBD1 is a possible D gene (5 bases). CDR3 length equals 10 residues. The V and J ends lost 3 bases and 10 bases respectively, with 5 bases between them. Germline assignment: CDR1 KGHDR and CDR2 SFDVKD. The CDR3 DNA is TGTGCCACCAGTGATAGGGGAGCTTTCTTT. Its protein product is CATSDRGAFF.

V is TRBV4-1 and J is TRBJ2-3; 8 bases are a match to TRBD1. The CDR3 runs to 14 residues. From germline, CDR1 is MGHRA and CDR2 YSYEKL. V shed 1 base, J shed 4 bases, and the junction held 1 base outside the gene matches. Written as DNA, the CDR3 is TGCGCCAGCAGCCAAGGGGACAGGCCAGATACGCAGTATTTT. Translated: CASSQGDRPDTQYF.

The V gene is TRBV7-8, the J gene TRBJ2-2; 8 nucleotides match TRBD2. Germline CDR1 reads SGHVS; CDR2 reads FQNEAQ. The CDR3 is made up of 15 amino acids. V lost 5 bases and J lost 7; bases outside the gene matches: 9. The CDR3 spells CASSGGLGFGGELFF. CDR3 nucleotides: TGTGCCAGCAGCGGGGGACTAGGTTTCGGCGGGGAGCTGTTTTTT. The variable domain in full, with the rest retrieved from reference TRBV7-8 and TRBJ2-2, is GAGVSQSPRYKVAKRGQDVALRCDPISGHVSLFWYQQALGQGPEFLTYFQNEAQLDKSGLPSDRFFAERPEGSVSTLKIQRTQQEDSAVYLCASSGGLGFGGELFFGEGSRLTVL.

The V and J genes are TRBV25-1 and TRBJ2-2; D might be TRBD1 (5 bases). The CDR3 is 14 amino acids. Germline-derived CDR1 and CDR2 are MGHDK and SYGVNS. The V gene lost 10 bases and the J gene lost 1 base, with 13 bases spanning the gap. The CDR3 sequence is CAIQGAENTGELFF. The CDR3 region has the DNA TGTGCCATCCAAGGGGCAGAGAACACCGGGGAGCTGTTTTTT.

J is TRBJ1-3 and V is TRBV2, with TRBD1 as a possible D gene (6 bases). Germline V gene sequence: CDR1 SNHLY, CDR2 FYNNEI. V lost 2 bases and J lost 3, with 8 bases in between. This CDR3 contains 14 residues. The CDR3 sequence is CASSERGYGNTIYF. The CDR3 DNA follows: TGTGCCAGCAGTGAAAGGGGGTATGGAAACACCATATATTTT.

The rearrangement links TRBV5-4 to TRBJ2-3, with 8 nucleotides matching TRBD2. Losses at the gene ends were 0 bases for V and 6 bases for J; bases not matched to a gene: 12. The CDR3 totals 17 residues. In germline, CDR1 is SGHNT, CDR2 YYREEE (reference sequence). CDR3 sequence: CASSLGGTRGRRDTQYF. The CDR3 DNA reads as TGTGCCAGCAGCTTGGGAGGGACTAGGGGACGTCGGGATACGCAGTATTTT.

This clone was counted a single time. This CDR3 is CASRLRLTNYGYTF. As DNA, the CDR3 is TGTGCCAGCAGACTCCGCCTTACTAACTATGGCTACACCTTC. The chain has TRBV2 and TRBJ1-2, with D unresolved. The CDR3 totals 14 residues. In germline, CDR1 is SNHLY, CDR2 FYNNEI. The germline V and J ends were trimmed by 6 bases and 0 bases, with 11 bases remaining between them.

This CDR3 is CASSLSTDTDTQYF. CDR3 in DNA: TGTGCCAGCAGTTTATCGACAGACACAGATACGCAGTATTTT. The chain joins TRBV27 to TRBJ2-3, with D perhaps matching TRBD1 (5 bases). Trimming left V 0 bases short and J 2 bases short, with 6 bases between. The CDR3 spans 14 residues. The germline V gene has CDR1 MNHEY and CDR2 SMNVEV (reference sequence).

The chain links TRBV18 to TRBJ1-5, with D maybe TRBD1 (5 bases). V lost 4 bases, J lost 0 bases, and 13 bases lay in between. This CDR3 spans 16 amino acids. The germline V gene encodes CDR1 KGHSH and CDR2 LQKENI. The CDR3 protein is CASSRQGPYSNQPQHF. In DNA, the CDR3 is TGTGCCAGCTCACGTCAGGGCCCCTATAGCAATCAGCCCCAGCATTTT.

The table lists this clone with many counts. This sequence joins TRBV2 and TRBJ1-6; TRBD1 matches 7 bases. Per germline, CDR1 SNHLY and CDR2 FYNNEI. V shed 9 bases, J shed 7 bases, and the junction held 15 bases outside the gene matches. The CDR3 consists of 16 residues. CDR3 in amino acids: CASRMESGQRNSPLHF. The DNA for the CDR3 is TGTGCCAGTCGGATGGAGTCGGGACAGAGAAATTCACCCCTCCACTTT.

The genes are TRBV19 and TRBJ1-2, with D possibly TRBD1 on 5 matching bases. The CDR3 extends over 11 amino acids. V gave up 6 bases and J gave up 8 bases, with 10 bases separating them. Germline values: CDR1 LNHDA, CDR2 SQIVND (reference sequence). The CDR3 sequence: CASSNRLGYTF. CDR3 nucleotide sequence: TGTGCCAGTAGCAACAGGCTCGGCTACACCTTC.

The chain links TRBV11-2 to TRBJ1-1, with TRBD1 as a possible D gene (5 bases). The CDR3 is made up of 14 amino acids. Germline loops: CDR1 SGHAT, CDR2 FQNNGV. V dropped 3 bases and J dropped 0 bases, with 8 bases sitting between them. CDR3 protein: CASSFSGVNTEAFF. Written as DNA, the CDR3 is TGTGCCAGCAGCTTTTCGGGGGTGAACACTGAAGCTTTCTTT.

The gene calls are TRBV11-1 and TRBJ2-7, with TRBD2 identical over 9 bases. The ends lost 3 bases at V and 7 bases at J; junction bases unmatched: 7. The CDR3 consists of 14 residues. Germline V gene sequence: CDR1 SGHAT, CDR2 FQDESV (reference sequence). The CDR3 protein is CASSFSGSRREQYF. The CDR3 region has the DNA TGTGCCAGCAGCTTTAGCGGGAGTCGCCGTGAGCAGTACTTC. Combining the CDR3 with reference TRBV11-1 and TRBJ2-7 gives the whole variable domain EAEVAQSPRYKITEKSQAVAFWCDPISGHATLYWYRQILGQGPELLVQFQDESVVDDSQLPKDRFSAERLKGVDSTLKIQPAELGDSAMYLCASSFSGSRREQYFGPGTRLTVT.

This chain links TRBV14 with TRBJ1-4; TRBD1 matches 7 bases. With V trimmed by 4 bases and J by 6 bases, 5 bases remained unmatched. CDR1 and CDR2 (germline): SGHDN, FVKESK. The CDR3 is 14 residues long. CDR3 nucleotide sequence: TGTGCCAGCAGCCTACAGGGGTGGGATGAAAAACTGTTTTTT. Translated, it gives CASSLQGWDEKLFF.

V usage is TRBV27 and J usage is TRBJ2-6; D remains ambiguous. The germline V gene has CDR1 MNHEY and CDR2 SMNVEV (reference sequence). The length of the CDR3 is 14 residues. The V end was cut by 5 bases, the J end by 8 bases, with 13 bases between. CDR3 sequence reads: CASSARRPTNVLTF. In nucleotides, the CDR3 is TGTGCCAGCAGTGCTAGGCGGCCTACCAACGTCCTGACTTTC. The full variable domain, completed using reference TRBV27 and TRBJ2-6, is EAQVTQNPRYLITVTGKKLTVTCSQNMNHEYMSWYRQDPGLGLRQIYYSMNVEVTDKGDVPEGYKVSRKEKRNFPLILESPSPNQTSLYFCASSARRPTNVLTFGAGSRLTVL.

This clone showed up many times. This chain connects TRBV6-5 to TRBJ1-1; no clear D gene. The CDR3 has 13 residues. The germline V gene encodes CDR1 MNHEY and CDR2 SVGAGI. V lost 6 bases and J 1 base, leaving 9 bases between the germline ends. CDR3 nucleotide sequence: TGTGCCAGCAGAATCTTCAGGAACACTGAAGCTTTCTTT. Residues: CASRIFRNTEAFF.

The chain has TRBV4-1 and TRBJ2-7, with D possibly being TRBD1 (6 bases). Deletions cut 1 base from V and 1 base from J, with 8 bases between. The CDR3 has 14 residues. The germline CDR1 and CDR2 sequences are MGHRA and YSYEKL. CDR3 sequence: CASSQVTGSYEQYF. The CDR3 bases are TGCGCCAGCAGCCAAGTTACAGGGTCCTACGAGCAGTACTTC.